This record concerns one T cell receptor beta chain sequence. This entry comes from a study of blood T cell repertoires in COVID-19. Study summary: Acute and convalescent COVID-19 specimens originated in the United States, Italy and Spain. Sample material is recorded as cDNA or gDNA derived from T cells, B-cell-depleted T cells, or PBMCs.

As handled by the study authors: Counts of nucleated cells, estimated from reference gene primer amplification, were obtained. Only in-frame clones appear in the TCRdb table, and some are missing; sequencing was by immunoSEQ multiplex PCR. D and trimming were read from the DNA, whereas the V and J calls and clone size are those reported in that table. The sample has 170,000 or so clones, around 85% seen once. Deletions cut 7 bases from V and 4 bases from J, with 20 bases between. Looked up from germline, CDR1 is MNHEY and CDR2 is SMNVEV (reference sequence). The CDR3 spans 15 residues. The chain joins TRBV27 to TRBJ2-7; D might be TRBD2 (5 bases). Sequencing was performed on peripheral blood. The receptor was isolated from a man aged 50-59 years with active or convalescent COVID-19. Here the CDR3 DNA reads TGTGCCAGCACCTTAGGGCCGAGGGTCTTATACGAGCAGTACTTC. Translated, it gives CASTLGPRVLYEQYF.